The 26 T cell receptor beta chains given below trace back to one sample, sequenced in a study of blood T cell repertoires in COVID-19. The method was immunoSEQ multiplex PCR; TCRdb's version includes in-frame clones alone and lacks a portion of them. The top ten hold more than 9% of the sample, which has about 140,000 clones, approximately 88% seen once. Sequencing used peripheral blood. Receptors were obtained from a man aged 55 to 70 with active or convalescent COVID-19.

V gene TRBV28 combines with J gene TRBJ2-7, with 12 bases lining up with TRBD1. The ends lost 8 bases at V and 7 bases at J; junction bases unmatched: 6. This CDR3 has 13 residues. Germline values: CDR1 MDHEN, CDR2 SYDVKM. The CDR3 here is CASRDRGRWEQYF. In DNA form, the CDR3 reads TGTGCCAGCCGGGACAGGGGGCGGTGGGAGCAGTACTTC.

This rearrangement joins TRBV7-2 to TRBJ1-1, with D unresolved. Per the germline V gene, CDR1 is SGHTA and CDR2 is FQGNSA. The CDR3 consists of 14 residues. V was cut by 5 bases and J by 0 bases, with 10 bases left in between. CDR3 sequence: CASSTRRVNTEAFF. CDR3 DNA: TGTGCCAGCAGCACTAGGCGGGTGAACACTGAAGCTTTCTTT.

The V call is TRBV28, the J call TRBJ2-6, with TRBD1 matching over 8 bases. The germline gives CDR1 MDHEN, CDR2 SYDVKM. V gave up 4 bases and J gave up 0 bases; unmatched junction bases: 5. The CDR3 has 17 amino acids. The CDR3 loop reads CASSSGQGSSGANVLTF. The DNA of the CDR3 is TGTGCCAGCAGTTCAGGACAGGGTAGCTCTGGGGCCAACGTCCTGACTTTC.

This clone was seen only once. The chain couples TRBV6-5 to TRBJ2-7; 9 bases fit TRBD1. Trimming took 6 bases from V and 5 from J; bases not matched to a gene: 8. The CDR3 loop spans 14 amino acids. Germline V gene sequence: CDR1 MNHEY, CDR2 SVGAGI. CDR3 in amino acids: CASRLQGARDEQYF. The CDR3 DNA sequence: TGTGCCAGCAGGCTACAGGGGGCGCGGGACGAGCAGTACTTC.

The V call is TRBV5-4, the J call TRBJ1-1; a weak D match, TRBD1 (6 bases). Germline V gene sequence: CDR1 SGHNT, CDR2 YYREEE (reference sequence). Trimming left V 4 bases short and J 4 bases short, with 11 bases between. The length of the CDR3 is 13 residues. The CDR3 loop is CASSTEGGTEAFF. The CDR3 DNA sequence: TGTGCCAGCAGCACTGAAGGGGGCACTGAAGCTTTCTTT.

The chain combines TRBV12-3 or TRBV12-4 with TRBJ1-5; TRBD1 might be the D (5 bases). This CDR3 has 12 residues. V lost 6 bases to trimming and J lost 16 bases, with 19 bases between them. The CDR3 protein is CASSRPPQGKHF. The DNA for the CDR3 is TGTGCCAGCAGCCGTCCGCCCCAGGGTAAACATTTT.

J is TRBJ2-7 and V is TRBV4-3; 7 nucleotides line up with TRBD2. CDR3 size: 17 residues. CDR1 is LGHNA and CDR2 is YSLEER in the germline V gene. Losses at the gene ends were 0 bases for V and 4 bases for J; bases not matched to a gene: 12. The CDR3 bases are TGCGCCAGCAGCCAAGAGTTTGCGACTAGCAGACTATACGAGCAGTACTTC. Translating gives CASSQEFATSRLYEQYF.

J is TRBJ1-4 and V is TRBV7-9; tentatively, D is TRBD1 (5 bases). CDR3 length: 13 amino acids. CDR1 SEHNR and CDR2 FQNEAQ come from the germline V gene (reference sequence). Trimming left V 10 bases short and J 10 bases short, with 19 bases between. CDR3 region: CATLNQGSGKLFF. DNA of the CDR3: TGTGCCACCCTGAATCAGGGTTCGGGAAAACTGTTTTTT.

The chain is built from TRBV6-6 and TRBJ1-2, with D unclear. Germline V gives CDR1 MNHNY, CDR2 SVGAGI (reference sequence). V was shortened by 9 bases and J by 4 bases, with 9 bases between the two germline ends. This CDR3 spans 11 amino acids. The CDR3 sequence: CASWAFYGYTF. The CDR3, as DNA: TGTGCCAGTTGGGCTTTCTATGGCTACACCTTC.

The V gene is TRBV6-5, the J gene TRBJ1-2; no clear D. Germline CDR1 and CDR2: MNHEY and SVGAGI. This CDR3 comprises 15 residues. V was shortened by 0 bases and J by 4 bases, with 12 bases between the two germline ends. CDR3 nucleotides: TGTGCCAGCAGTTACTCGACCGACGGGAGCTATGGCTACACCTTC. It specifies CASSYSTDGSYGYTF.

This clone was recorded once. The gene calls are TRBV7-9 and TRBJ2-1; 15 bases line up with TRBD2. Germline values: CDR1 SEHNR, CDR2 FQNEAQ (reference sequence). This CDR3 contains 17 residues. With 5 bases clipped from V and 9 bases from J, the junction kept 11 bases outside the gene matches. The CDR3 here is CASSPQGLAGGSSEQFF. The DNA for the CDR3 is TGTGCCAGCAGCCCACAGGGACTAGCGGGAGGATCCAGTGAGCAGTTCTTC. The whole variable domain, filled in from reference TRBV7-9 and TRBJ2-1, reads DTGVSQNPRHKITKRGQNVTFRCDPISEHNRLYWYRQTLGQGPEFLTYFQNEAQLEKSRLLSDRFSAERPKGSFSTLEIQRTEQGDSAMYLCASSPQGLAGGSSEQFFGPGTRLTVL.

V and J are TRBV6-6 and TRBJ2-1; the D gene is possibly TRBD1 (7 bases). Germline values: CDR1 MNHNY, CDR2 SVGAGI (reference sequence). With 10 bases removed from V and 6 bases from J, the gap between germline ends came to 13 bases. The CDR3 has 12 amino acids. The CDR3 DNA is TGTGCCACAGGGGGGCTCCTCAATGAGCAGTTCTTC. Protein product: CATGGLLNEQFF.

V usage is TRBV28 and J usage is TRBJ1-4, with D hard to call. The germline gives CDR1 MDHEN, CDR2 SYDVKM. The CDR3 is 11 residues long. V dropped 3 bases and J dropped 7 bases, with 3 bases sitting between them. CDR3 bases: TGTGCCAGCAGTTTGAGTGAAAAACTGTTTTTT. Translation gives CASSLSEKLFF.

This clone was observed once. V gene TRBV15 combines with J gene TRBJ2-1; 8 bases line up with TRBD1. CDR3 length: 17 residues. CDR1 is LNHNV and CDR2 is YYDKDF in the germline V gene (reference sequence). V lost 1 base, J lost 1 base, and 6 bases stayed unmatched. The CDR3 region has the DNA TGTGCCACCAGCAGAGTTGGACAGGGCTTTTCCTACAATGAGCAGTTCTTC. It is translated as CATSRVGQGFSYNEQFF.

The V call is TRBV7-9, the J call TRBJ2-3; 9 bases are shared with TRBD2. After removal of 2 bases from V and 5 bases from J, the junction contained 5 bases not matched to a gene. The CDR3 contains 15 residues. Germline V lookup: CDR1 SEHNR, CDR2 FQNEAQ (reference sequence). For the CDR3, the DNA is TGTGCCAGCAGCTTATCTAGCGGGACGGGAGATACGCAGTATTTT. This encodes CASSLSSGTGDTQYF.

This clone was picked up a small number of times. The V and J genes are TRBV19 and TRBJ1-5, with D tentatively TRBD1 (5 bases). This CDR3 has 14 amino acids. V lost 5 bases, J lost 2 bases, and 10 bases lay in between. CDR1 is LNHDA, CDR2 SQIVND, per germline (reference sequence). The DNA for the CDR3 is TGTGCCAGTAGTGGGCTCAGGGGCAATCAGCCCCAGCATTTT. This encodes CASSGLRGNQPQHF. Variable domain in full (rest from reference TRBV19 and TRBJ1-5): DGGITQSPKYLFRKEGQNVTLSCEQNLNHDAMYWYRQDPGQGLRLIYYSQIVNDFQKGDIAEGYSVSREKKESFPLTVTSAQKNPTAFYLCASSGLRGNQPQHFGDGTRLSIL.

The gene calls are TRBV23-1 and TRBJ1-5, with 7 bases identical to TRBD1. TRBV23-1 is assigned to the ORF class and has an uncertain function. The junction had 4 bases not matched to a gene; V was cut back by 0 bases and J by 2 bases. The CDR3 covers 16 residues. The CDR3 spells CASSQSPGGGNQPQHF. In DNA form, the CDR3 reads TGCGCCAGCAGTCAATCACCAGGGGGAGGCAATCAGCCCCAGCATTTT.

This clone was detected once. The V call is TRBV28, the J call TRBJ1-5, with 8 nucleotides matching TRBD1. With V trimmed by 3 bases and J by 3 bases, 4 bases remained unmatched. The CDR3 sequence is 15 residues long. From germline, CDR1 is MDHEN and CDR2 SYDVKM. Here the CDR3 DNA reads TGTGCCAGCAGTTTGCCAGGGGGCTTCAATCAGCCCCAGCATTTT. It encodes CASSLPGGFNQPQHF.

This clone has a handful of counts. The chain employs TRBV6-6 and TRBJ2-7, with 7 bases identical to TRBD1. Germline V gene lookup returns CDR1 MNHNY and CDR2 SVGAGI (reference sequence). This CDR3 comprises 14 residues. With 5 bases clipped from V and 2 bases from J, the junction kept 6 bases outside the gene matches. The CDR3 DNA reads as TGTGCCAGCAGTCGCGGTCAGGGGGCCTACGAGCAGTACTTC. It specifies CASSRGQGAYEQYF.

The chain combines TRBV9 with TRBJ1-3; a possible D gene is TRBD1 (5 bases). Germline V lookup: CDR1 SGDLS, CDR2 YYNGEE. Trimming removed 2 bases at V and 0 bases at J, with 9 bases between. The CDR3 has 15 residues. As DNA, the CDR3 is TGTGCCAGCAGCGTGACAGCTTACTCTGGAAACACCATATATTTT. This translates into CASSVTAYSGNTIYF.

J is TRBJ1-3 and V is TRBV11-2; a possible D gene is TRBD1 (6 bases). The CDR3 sequence is 16 residues long. V was trimmed by 3 bases and J by 3 bases, leaving 15 bases between them. Germline V gene lookup returns CDR1 SGHAT and CDR2 FQNNGV. CDR3 region: CASSFSRGGGGNTIYF. Here the CDR3 DNA reads TGTGCCAGCAGCTTCAGTCGGGGAGGGGGTGGAAACACCATATATTTT.

The CDR3 DNA sequence: TGTGCCAGCAGCCAAGTGGGAGGGCAGTCTGAAGCTTTCTTT. Encoded protein: CASSQVGGQSEAFF. The chain carries TRBV3-1 (or the pseudogene TRBV3-2) and TRBJ1-1; D is unresolved. Trimming removed 1 base at V and 6 bases at J, with 12 bases between. In germline, CDR1 is LGHDT, CDR2 YNNKEL (reference sequence). The CDR3 contains 14 residues.

The chain couples TRBV24-1 to TRBJ2-7, with 9 bases lining up with TRBD1. The ends lost 2 bases at V and 4 bases at J; junction bases unmatched: 5. Germline CDR1 KGHDR, CDR2 SFDVKD. This CDR3 region has 15 residues. CDR3 DNA sequence: TGTGCCACCAGTGATTCTGGGACAGGGAAATACGAGCAGTACTTC. Translating it yields CATSDSGTGKYEQYF.

CDR3 residues: CASRSLKRGSNQPQHF. In DNA form, the CDR3 reads TGTGCCAGTAGATCCCTAAAGAGAGGTAGCAATCAGCCCCAGCATTTT. The V gene is TRBV19, the J gene TRBJ1-5; no clear D. The CDR3 has 16 amino acids. Germline-derived CDR1 and CDR2 are LNHDA and SQIVND (reference sequence). Trimming stripped 6 bases from V and 0 bases from J, with 15 bases between.

The chain couples TRBV6-5 to TRBJ1-2; 12 bases fit TRBD1. The J segment lost 7 bases and the V segment lost 6 bases, leaving 9 bases of the junction unmatched. CDR3 length equals 15 residues. Looked up from germline, CDR1 is MNHEY and CDR2 is SVGAGI. The CDR3 region is CASRQPGQGAGGYTF. The CDR3 DNA reads TGTGCCAGCAGACAACCGGGACAGGGGGCCGGTGGCTACACCTTC.

The rearrangement links TRBV2 to TRBJ1-1, with 7 bases lining up with TRBD1. CDR1 and CDR2 (germline): SNHLY, FYNNEI. The length of the CDR3 is 16 residues. J lost 6 bases, V lost 1 base, and 11 bases had no gene match. The CDR3 region is CASSEGARIQGAEAFF. The CDR3 DNA reads as TGTGCCAGCAGTGAAGGGGCCCGGATCCAGGGGGCTGAAGCTTTCTTT.